There are many counts of the clone carrying this TCR beta chain. These data come from a study of tumor-infiltrating lymphocytes in oesophageal squamous cell carcinoma. One entry per CDR3 protein, called by TCRdb with MiXCR from the PCR reads. Among over 10,000 distinct CDR3 sequences listed, under 65% were seen once. The CDR3 totals 14 residues. Losses at the gene ends were 4 bases for V and 3 bases for J; bases not matched to a gene: 4. The germline gives CDR1 SGHAT, CDR2 FQNNGV. The receptor's source is a female donor with esophageal squamous cell carcinoma. The sequenced sample consisted of esophageal tumor tissue. The rearrangement uses TRBV11-2 and TRBJ2-7; 9 bases match TRBD1. CDR3 DNA sequence: TGTGCCAGCAGCTCCGGACAGGGGCACTACGAGCAGTACTTC. Encoded protein: CASSSGQGHYEQYF.